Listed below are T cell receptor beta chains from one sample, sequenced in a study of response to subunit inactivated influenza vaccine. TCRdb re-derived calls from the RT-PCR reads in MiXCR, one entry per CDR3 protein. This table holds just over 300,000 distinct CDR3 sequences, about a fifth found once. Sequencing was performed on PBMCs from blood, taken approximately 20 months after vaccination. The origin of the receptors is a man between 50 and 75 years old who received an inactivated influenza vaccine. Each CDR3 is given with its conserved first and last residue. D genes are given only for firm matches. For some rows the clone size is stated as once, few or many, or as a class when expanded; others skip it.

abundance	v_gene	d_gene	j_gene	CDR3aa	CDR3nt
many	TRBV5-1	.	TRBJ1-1	CASSLRSGRDMNTEAFF	TGCGCCAGCAGCCTCCGGTCGGGGAGAGACATGAACACTGAAGCTTTCTTT
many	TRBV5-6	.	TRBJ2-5	CASSLRIQETQYF	TGTGCCAGCAGCTTGCGGATACAAGAGACCCAGTACTTC
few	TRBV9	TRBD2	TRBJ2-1	CASSVSGKEQFF	TGTGCCAGCAGCGTTAGCGGGAAGGAGCAGTTCTTC
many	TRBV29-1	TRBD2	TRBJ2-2	CSVEDLLAGVTGELFF	TGCAGCGTTGAAGATCTACTAGCGGGAGTCACCGGGGAGCTGTTTTTT
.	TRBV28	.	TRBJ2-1	CASSSDLSSYNEQFF	TGTGCCAGCAGTTCGGACCTCAGCTCCTACAATGAGCAGTTCTTC
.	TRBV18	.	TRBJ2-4	CASSPPGVSLAKNIQYF	TGTGCCAGCTCACCACCGGGGGTCTCATTAGCCAAAAACATTCAGTACTTC
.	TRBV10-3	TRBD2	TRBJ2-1	CAISNSGAEQFF	TGTGCCATCAGTAATAGCGGGGCTGAGCAGTTCTTC
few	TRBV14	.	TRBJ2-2	CASSQVWNTGELFF	TGTGCCAGCAGCCAAGTGTGGAACACCGGGGAGCTGTTTTTT
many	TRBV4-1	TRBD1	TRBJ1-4	CASSPPGQGKKLFF	TGCGCCAGCAGCCCGCCGGGACAGGGGAAAAAACTGTTTTTT
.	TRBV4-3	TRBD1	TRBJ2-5	CASSQEGTGRETQYF	TGCGCCAGCAGCCAAGAGGGGACAGGGCGAGAGACCCAGTACTTC
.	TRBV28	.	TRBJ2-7	CASSSSGVRDEQYF	.
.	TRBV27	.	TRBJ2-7	CASSLLPGLSSYEQYF	TGTGCCAGCAGTTTATTACCGGGACTGTCTTCCTACGAGCAGTACTTC
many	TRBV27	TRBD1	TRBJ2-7	CASSLSWGQGPRTYEQYF	TGTGCCAGCAGTTTATCGTGGGGACAGGGGCCGCGGACCTACGAGCAGTACTTC
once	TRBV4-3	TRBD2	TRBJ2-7	CASSQTSGAREQYF	TGCGCCAGCAGCCAAACTAGCGGGGCGAGGGAGCAGTACTTC